This TCR beta chain was sequenced during a study of vaccination and CD4 T cells after COVID-19. Study as a whole: Overlapping spike peptides served as the stimulus for the cells. These peptides came from SARS-CoV-2 and from the common cold coronaviruses HCoV-NL63, HCoV-OC43 and HCoV-229E.

The germline CDR1 and CDR2 sequences are MNHEY and SVGEGT. The length of the CDR3 is 16 residues. The J segment lost 1 base and the V segment lost 6 bases, leaving 11 bases of the junction unmatched. In the case of this clonotype: Its antigen is undetermined.

The Oncomine TCR Beta short-read assay sequenced DNA from cultured CD4+ T cells. Genomic DNA was drawn out of CD4+ T cells grown in culture. TCRdb re-called the PCR reads with MiXCR, one entry per CDR3 protein. This table holds more than 20,000 distinct CDR3 sequences, roughly 70% found once. Specified treatment: approximately 9-day PBMC culture with coronavirus spike peptide pools or control peptides (ViraFEST assay). ViraFEST relied on peptide pools to expand antigen-specific T cells; the TCRs were sequenced afterward. The V call is TRBV6-2 or TRBV6-3, the J call TRBJ1-2; 7 bases align to TRBD1. Sequencing was performed on CD4+ T cells from blood, cultured in vitro. The source of this sequence is a human donor who had recovered from COVID-19. In nucleotides, the CDR3 is TGTGCCAGCAGCCTCCGGACAGGAGGGTTTAACTATGGCTACACCTTC. Translating gives CASSLRTGGFNYGYTF.